One and the same sample provided the 8 T cell receptor beta chains below, sequenced in a study of technical replicates of blood from a handful of donors. Libraries were prepared by immunoSEQ multiplex PCR; TCRdb keeps only in-frame clonotypes and omits some of them. Of some 94,000 clones in the sample, about 95% were seen once. The specimen was T cells isolated from PBMCs. The receptors stem from a human donor in good health.

This clone is a singleton in its sample. The chain uses TRBV9 and TRBJ2-1, with D possibly being TRBD2 (5 bases). Trimming pared 1 base from V and 2 bases from J, leaving 13 bases between. This CDR3 contains 16 residues. From germline, CDR1 is SGDLS and CDR2 YYNGEE. This chain's CDR3 is CASSVKVGAAYNEQFF. CDR3 nucleotide sequence: TGTGCCAGCAGCGTAAAAGTGGGAGCCGCCTACAATGAGCAGTTCTTC.

The chain combines TRBV5-6 with TRBJ1-3; no clear D. The ends were cut back, 0 bases at V and 2 bases at J, with 12 bases in the middle. The CDR3 contains 16 residues. Germline lookup yields CDR1 SGHDT and CDR2 YYEEEE. CDR3 nucleotides: TGTGCCAGCAGCTTGGTCCGGGAACTGGCTGGAAACACCATATATTTT. Translation: CASSLVRELAGNTIYF.

This chain joins TRBV30 and TRBJ1-2; 7 nucleotides align to TRBD1. Germline assignment: CDR1 GTSNPN and CDR2 SVGIG (reference sequence). This CDR3 is built from 13 residues. V trimming: 3 bases; J trimming: 5 bases; junction bases outside the gene matches: 6. In nucleotides, the CDR3 is TGTGCCTGGAGAAACAGGGGAACATATGGCTACACCTTC. Its translation is CAWRNRGTYGYTF. The full variable domain, completed using reference TRBV30 and TRBJ1-2, is SQTIHQWPATLVQPVGSPLSLECTVEGTSNPNLYWYRQAAGRGLQLLFYSVGIGQISSEVPQNLSASRPQDRQFILSSKKLLLSDSGFYLCAWRNRGTYGYTFGSGTRLTVV.

The chain uses TRBV7-6 and TRBJ2-7, with 9 bases identical to TRBD2. This CDR3 region has 14 residues. Germline V gene sequence: CDR1 SGHVS, CDR2 FNYEAQ. After removal of 4 bases from V and 3 bases from J, the junction contained 4 bases not matched to a gene. For the CDR3, the DNA is TGTGCCAGCAGCTACGGAGCGGGGGGCTACGAGCAGTACTTC. Translation: CASSYGAGGYEQYF.

This clone was seen only once. This chain joins TRBV4-1 and TRBJ2-1, with 10 bases fitting TRBD2. Looked up from germline, CDR1 is MGHRA and CDR2 is YSYEKL. Germline trimming cut 0 bases from V and 4 bases from J; bases unmatched to any gene: 6. This CDR3 comprises 17 residues. The CDR3: CASSQERELAGYNEQFF. The CDR3 nucleotides are TGCGCCAGCAGCCAAGAAAGGGAACTAGCGGGGTACAATGAGCAGTTCTTC.

This rearrangement joins TRBV6-1 to TRBJ1-2; D is perhaps TRBD1 (5 bases). The CDR3 has 15 residues. Per the germline V gene, CDR1 is MNHNS and CDR2 is SASEGT. V shed 1 base and J shed 0 bases, with 9 bases lying between them. The CDR3 loop is CASSEEGLPNYGYTF. CDR3 nucleotides: TGTGCCAGCAGTGAAGAGGGACTCCCTAACTATGGCTACACCTTC.

The V call is TRBV2, the J call TRBJ2-2, with 11 bases identical to TRBD2. Germline CDR1 and CDR2: SNHLY and FYNNEI. The V gene end was trimmed by 6 bases and the J gene end by 6 bases; junction bases not matched to a gene: 6. The CDR3 covers 15 residues. The CDR3 sequence: CASRPLAGASGELFF. CDR3 bases: TGTGCCAGCAGGCCACTAGCGGGAGCTTCCGGGGAGCTGTTTTTT.

V is TRBV23-1 and J is TRBJ1-1; no firm D call. TRBV23-1 is identified as an open reading frame with a role that is uncertain. V shed 4 bases and J shed 0 bases, with 9 bases lying between them. The CDR3 totals 14 residues. CDR3 in amino acids: CASSPPDMNTEAFF. The CDR3 nucleotides read TGCGCCAGCAGTCCCCCCGACATGAACACTGAAGCTTTCTTT.